This T cell receptor (beta chain) was profiled in a study of blood T cell repertoires in COVID-19. Overall study context: Material from acute and convalescent COVID-19 was sourced from the United States, Italy and Spain. T cells, B-cell-depleted T cells, or PBMCs provided the cDNA or gDNA that served as material.

With V trimmed by 8 bases and J by 3 bases, 6 bases remained unmatched. The CDR3 runs 14 residues. The germline V gene encodes CDR1 MNHEY and CDR2 SVGAGI. As handled by the study authors: Amplifying reference gene primers gave estimates of nucleated cell counts. Measured with immunoSEQ multiplex PCR; TCRdb has only the in-frame clones, and not every one. Clonal size and the V and J genes are those of that table, whereas D and trimming came from the DNA. In the table there are tens of thousands of clones, about 83% of which are singletons. The chain combines TRBV6-5 with TRBJ1-5; TRBD1 matches 8 bases. Sequenced sample: peripheral blood. The clonotype originates from a human donor in a cohort sampled during active COVID-19. CDR3 nucleotide sequence: TGTGCCAGCGCGACAGGGGTTTACAATCAGCCCCAGCATTTT. Amino acid sequence: CASATGVYNQPQHF.